This paragraph reports one TCR beta chain. Germline CDR1 KGHDR, CDR2 SFDVKD. V shed 8 bases and J shed 9 bases, with 13 bases lying between them. The CDR3 is 12 amino acids. Participant age was roughly 18 to 90 years, and participants resided in fewer than 30 US areas. This sample is drawn from a study of blood T cell repertoires in COVID-19. In the authors' methods: Scientists estimated how many nucleated cells there were by amplifying reference gene primers. Measured with immunoSEQ multiplex PCR; TCRdb has only the in-frame clones, and not every one. D and trimming were read from the DNA, whereas the V and J calls and clone size are those reported in that table. The repertoire holds some 200,000 clones, with roughly 90% as singletons.

This sequence was found in a woman between 45 and 60 years old in a cohort exposed to, infected with or recovered from COVID-19 (not recorded which). The rearrangement links TRBV24-1 to TRBJ1-3, with D hard to call. The sample was PBMCs or T cells enriched from blood (not recorded which). The CDR3 spells CATMGPGGTIYF. DNA for the CDR3: TGTGCCACCATGGGCCCGGGAGGCACCATATATTTT.